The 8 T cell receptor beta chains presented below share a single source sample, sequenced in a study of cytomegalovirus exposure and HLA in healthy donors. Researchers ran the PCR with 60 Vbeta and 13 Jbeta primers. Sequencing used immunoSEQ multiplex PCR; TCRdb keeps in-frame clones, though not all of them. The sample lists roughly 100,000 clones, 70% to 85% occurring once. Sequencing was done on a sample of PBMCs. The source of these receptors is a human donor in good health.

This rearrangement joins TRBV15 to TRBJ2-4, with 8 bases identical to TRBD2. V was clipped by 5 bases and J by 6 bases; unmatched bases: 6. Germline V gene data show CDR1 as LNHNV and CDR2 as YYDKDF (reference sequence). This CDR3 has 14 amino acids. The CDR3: CATSPTSGRNIQYF. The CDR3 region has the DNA TGTGCCACCAGCCCAACTAGCGGAAGAAACATTCAGTACTTC.

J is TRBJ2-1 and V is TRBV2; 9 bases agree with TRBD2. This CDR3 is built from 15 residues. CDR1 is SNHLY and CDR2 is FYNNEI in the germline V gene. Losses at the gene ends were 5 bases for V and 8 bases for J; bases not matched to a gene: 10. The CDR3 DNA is TGTGCCAGCAGTCTCCGGGTTAGCGGGAGCGATGAGCAGTTCTTC. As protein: CASSLRVSGSDEQFF.

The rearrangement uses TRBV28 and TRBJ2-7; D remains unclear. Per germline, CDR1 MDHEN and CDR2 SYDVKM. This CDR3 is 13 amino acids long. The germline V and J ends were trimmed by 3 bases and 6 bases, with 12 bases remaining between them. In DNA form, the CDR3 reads TGTGCCAGCAGTTTCCGGGTACCTGGCGAGCAGTACTTC. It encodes CASSFRVPGEQYF.

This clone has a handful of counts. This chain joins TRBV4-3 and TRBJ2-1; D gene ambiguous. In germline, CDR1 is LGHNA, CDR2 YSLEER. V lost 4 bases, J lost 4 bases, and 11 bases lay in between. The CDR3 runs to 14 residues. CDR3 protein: CASSPRRFYNEQFF. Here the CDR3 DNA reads TGCGCCAGCAGCCCGCGGCGGTTTTACAATGAGCAGTTCTTC.

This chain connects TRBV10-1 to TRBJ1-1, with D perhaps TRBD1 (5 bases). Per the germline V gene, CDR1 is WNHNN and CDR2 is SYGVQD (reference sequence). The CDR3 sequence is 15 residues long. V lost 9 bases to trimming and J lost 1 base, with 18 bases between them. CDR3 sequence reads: CASKFYRQKNTEAFF. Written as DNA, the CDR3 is TGCGCCAGTAAGTTCTACCGACAGAAGAACACTGAAGCTTTCTTT.

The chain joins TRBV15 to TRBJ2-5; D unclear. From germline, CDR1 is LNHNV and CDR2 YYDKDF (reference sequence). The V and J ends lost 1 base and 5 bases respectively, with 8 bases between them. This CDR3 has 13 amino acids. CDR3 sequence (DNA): TGTGCCACCAGCAGAGTGTCCCGGGAGACCCAGTACTTC. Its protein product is CATSRVSRETQYF.

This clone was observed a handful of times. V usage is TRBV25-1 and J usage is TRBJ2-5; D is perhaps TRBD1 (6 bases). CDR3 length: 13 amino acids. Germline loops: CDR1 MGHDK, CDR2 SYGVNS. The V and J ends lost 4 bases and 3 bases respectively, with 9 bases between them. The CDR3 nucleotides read TGTGCCAGCAGTGGTAGGGGGAAAGAGACCCAGTACTTC. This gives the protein CASSGRGKETQYF.

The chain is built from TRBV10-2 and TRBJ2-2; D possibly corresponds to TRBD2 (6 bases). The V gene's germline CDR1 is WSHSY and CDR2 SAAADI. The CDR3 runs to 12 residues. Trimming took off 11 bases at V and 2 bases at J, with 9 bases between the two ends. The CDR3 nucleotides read TGCGCCCGGCGGGATAACACCGGGGAGCTGTTTTTT. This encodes CARRDNTGELFF.